A selection of T cell receptor beta chains follows, all from one sample in a study of technical replicates of blood from several donors. Produced via immunoSEQ multiplex PCR; TCRdb's table is partial and in-frame only. Found here are some 17,000 clones, 86% of them singletons; the top ten hold about 11%. The sequenced material came from PBMCs. These receptors were collected from a human donor in good health. Each CDR3 is given with its conserved first and last residue. D genes are given only for firm matches. The size entry is marked missing in some rows and otherwise reads once, few, many or a size class.

d_call | clone_size | j_call | v_call | cdr3_nt | cdr3_aa
TRBD2 | . | TRBJ2-3 | TRBV27 | TGTGCCAGCGCCGGGACTAGCAGCACAGATACGCAGTATTTT | CASAGTSSTDTQYF
TRBD2 | . | TRBJ2-4 | TRBV2 | TGTGCCAGCAGTGCCCACGGGGCGGGGGAAAACATTCAGTACTTC | CASSAHGAGENIQYF
TRBD1 | . | TRBJ2-2 | TRBV28 | TGTGCCAGCAACACGCCGGGACAGGGTTCCGGGGAGCTGTTTTTT | CASNTPGQGSGELFF
TRBD1 | . | TRBJ1-3 | TRBV6-5 | TGTGCCAGCAGAATGGACAGGTCCGGAAACACCATATATTTT | CASRMDRSGNTIYF
. | . | TRBJ2-7 | TRBV5-1 | TGCGCCAGCAGCTACTTTTCCGGGGGAGCGTACGAGCAGTACTTC | CASSYFSGGAYEQYF
. | . | TRBJ2-5 | TRBV2 | TGTGCCAGCAGTGAGGGGGGGGCCCTGGGGGAGACCCAGTACTTC | CASSEGGALGETQYF
. | . | TRBJ1-4 | TRBV7-8 | TGTGCCAGCAGCTTCGGGTCCAATAATGAAAAACTGTTTTTT | CASSFGSNNEKLFF
TRBD1 | . | TRBJ2-7 | TRBV19 | TGTGCCAGTAGTATAGATGGCCGGACAGGGAGCTCCTACGAGCAGTACTTC | CASSIDGRTGSSYEQYF
TRBD1 | few | TRBJ1-5 | TRBV11-2 | TGTGCCAGCAGCCGACAGGGCCTCCGCAATCAGCCCCAGCATTTT | CASSRQGLRNQPQHF
. | . | TRBJ2-3 | TRBV6-6 | TGTGCCAGCAGTTACGGGGCATATGGTTTCACAGATACGCAGTATTTT | CASSYGAYGFTDTQYF